Below are 29 T cell receptor beta chains sequenced from a single sample in a study of blood T cell repertoires in COVID-19. Here immunoSEQ multiplex PCR was the method, and the copy in TCRdb shows in-frame clones only, minus some. The sample records roughly 97,000 clones, 70% to 85% being singletons. Material: peripheral blood. These receptor sequences come from a woman older than 75 with active or convalescent COVID-19.

V is TRBV5-6 and J is TRBJ1-5; TRBD1 matches at 7 bases. The CDR3 loop spans 13 amino acids. The V gene's germline CDR1 is SGHDT and CDR2 YYEEEE. Unmatched junction bases numbered 4, after V lost 4 bases and J lost 6 bases. The CDR3 region has the DNA TGTGCCAGCAGCCCCACAGGGGTTCAGCCCCAGCATTTT. It specifies CASSPTGVQPQHF.

The chain is built from TRBV30 and TRBJ1-5; 9 nucleotides agree with TRBD1. Germline assignment: CDR1 GTSNPN and CDR2 SVGIG (reference sequence). This CDR3 spans 14 amino acids. Trimming took 2 bases from V and 5 from J; bases not matched to a gene: 4. CDR3 coding DNA: TGTGCCTGGAGTTCCAGGACAGGGGATCAGCCCCAGCATTTT. Its protein is CAWSSRTGDQPQHF.

The chain is built from TRBV29-1 and TRBJ1-5; a possible D gene is TRBD1 (5 bases). Deletions cut 4 bases from V and 3 bases from J, with 10 bases between. CDR1 is SQVTM and CDR2 is ANQGSEA in the germline V gene. This CDR3 has 13 residues. DNA for the CDR3: TGCAGCGTTGTACCAGGGTACAATCAGCCCCAGCATTTT. Amino acids: CSVVPGYNQPQHF.

The rearrangement joins TRBV27 to TRBJ2-7; TRBD2 agrees at 10 bases. Germline loops: CDR1 MNHEY, CDR2 SMNVEV (reference sequence). The ends lost 5 bases at V and 2 bases at J; junction bases unmatched: 6. The CDR3 sequence is 15 residues long. CDR3 in amino acids: CASSPRTSGPYEQYF. CDR3 in DNA: TGTGCCAGCAGTCCAAGGACTAGCGGACCCTACGAGCAGTACTTC.

The chain has TRBV9 and TRBJ2-1; 8 nucleotides align to TRBD1. Germline V CDR1 and CDR2: SGDLS, YYNGEE. V was clipped by 4 bases and J by 8 bases; unmatched bases: 8. This CDR3 comprises 14 residues. CDR3 region: CASSLRTGTDEQFF. The CDR3 nucleotides read TGTGCCAGCAGCCTTCGGACAGGGACGGATGAGCAGTTCTTC.

This clone was recorded a few times. The genes are TRBV6-5 and TRBJ2-1; 7 bases agree with TRBD2. The CDR3 has 15 amino acids. The junction had 12 bases not matched to a gene; V was cut back by 5 bases and J by 8 bases. Looked up from germline, CDR1 is MNHEY and CDR2 is SVGAGI. The CDR3, as DNA: TGTGCCAGCAGTCCGGGACTATCATTTCTCGATGAGCAGTTCTTC. Protein product: CASSPGLSFLDEQFF.

The chain recombines TRBV24-1 with TRBJ1-2; 8 bases align to TRBD1. Germline CDR1 KGHDR, CDR2 SFDVKD. CDR3 length: 13 amino acids. The V and J ends lost 4 bases and 4 bases, in that order; junction bases with no gene match: 1. Here the CDR3 reads CATSDRGLYGYTF. The CDR3 bases are TGTGCCACCAGTGACAGGGGGCTCTATGGCTACACCTTC.

The genes are TRBV12-5 and TRBJ1-5; D is uncertain. Trimming took 7 bases from V and 5 from J, leaving 12 bases between them. The CDR3 has 13 residues. From germline, CDR1 is LGHNT and CDR2 FRNRAP. CDR3 loop: CASVAPIYQPQHF. CDR3 DNA sequence: TGTGCTAGTGTAGCCCCCATATATCAGCCCCAGCATTTT.

This rearrangement joins TRBV7-8 to TRBJ2-7; a possible D gene is TRBD2 (6 bases). The CDR3 contains 12 residues. V gave up 5 bases and J gave up 12 bases, with 17 bases separating them. Germline V CDR1 and CDR2: SGHVS, FQNEAQ. The CDR3 reads CASSPRDSGMYF. The CDR3 DNA follows: TGTGCCAGCAGCCCCCGGGACTCTGGAATGTACTTC.

The chain couples TRBV2 to TRBJ2-6; D is perhaps TRBD1 (6 bases). The germline CDR1 and CDR2 sequences are SNHLY and FYNNEI. This CDR3 has 17 amino acids. V was cut by 6 bases and J by 4 bases, with 19 bases left in between. CDR3: CASRTYTGPLGANVLTF. CDR3 DNA: TGTGCCAGCAGAACTTATACAGGGCCTCTGGGGGCCAACGTCCTGACTTTC.

The chain joins TRBV25-1 to TRBJ1-3; D is unresolved. Trimming stripped 2 bases from V and 3 bases from J, with 17 bases between. The CDR3 is 17 residues long. In germline, CDR1 is MGHDK, CDR2 SYGVNS. This CDR3 is CASSEPPGGRGGNTIYF. In DNA form, the CDR3 reads TGTGCCAGCAGTGAACCCCCTGGAGGGAGAGGTGGAAACACCATATATTTT.

J is TRBJ1-2 and V is TRBV25-1; the match to TRBD1 covers 8 bases. The trim removed 5 bases at V and 8 bases at J, leaving 10 bases unmatched. The CDR3 runs to 14 residues. The germline gives CDR1 MGHDK, CDR2 SYGVNS. The CDR3 DNA is TGTGCCAGCAGTCCGACCGGCAGGGGGCTAGGCTACACCTTC. This sequence encodes CASSPTGRGLGYTF.

The gene calls are TRBV5-8 and TRBJ1-2, with TRBD1 as a possible D gene (6 bases). Trimming stripped 5 bases from V and 5 bases from J, with 19 bases between. This CDR3 has 15 residues. Per germline, CDR1 SGHTS and CDR2 YDEGEE. The CDR3 DNA follows: TGTGCCAGCAGTCCCACAGGGTCTGGGGCATATGGCTACACCTTC. Its translation is CASSPTGSGAYGYTF.

This clone appeared once. The chain recombines TRBV12-3 or TRBV12-4 with TRBJ2-5, with TRBD2 matching 7 bases. The CDR3 has 13 amino acids. Unmatched junction bases numbered 1, after V lost 1 base and J lost 5 bases. In DNA, the CDR3 is TGTGCCAGCAGTTTAGGGGGAGGGGAGACCCAGTACTTC. Its protein product is CASSLGGGETQYF.

The rearrangement links TRBV9 to TRBJ2-7; D is possibly TRBD2 (7 bases). Germline CDR1 reads SGDLS; CDR2 reads YYNGEE. This CDR3 spans 15 amino acids. Trimming took 3 bases from V and 5 from J, leaving 18 bases between them. CDR3 nucleotide sequence: TGTGCCAGCAGCGCGTCTCCTGGGGGGGCCAACGAGCAGTACTTC. This gives the protein CASSASPGGANEQYF.

This rearrangement joins TRBV24-1 to TRBJ2-1; 10 bases fit TRBD2. CDR1 and CDR2 (germline): KGHDR, SFDVKD. Trimming cost V 3 bases and J 6 bases; bases outside gene matches: 13. This CDR3 has 18 amino acids. CDR3 DNA sequence: TGTGCCACCAGTGATCCGGGACTAGCGAGCGGGTATCGCAATGAGCAGTTCTTC. Translation: CATSDPGLASGYRNEQFF.

The V call is TRBV27, the J call TRBJ1-5; the D is unclear. V was cut by 6 bases and J by 3 bases, with 18 bases left in between. Germline-derived CDR1 and CDR2 are MNHEY and SMNVEV (reference sequence). This CDR3 is built from 16 residues. CDR3 loop: CASSKWPGDANQPQHF. CDR3 DNA: TGTGCCAGCAGCAAATGGCCCGGGGATGCCAATCAGCCCCAGCATTTT.

The chain carries TRBV9 and TRBJ1-2, with TRBD1 matching over 8 bases. V was pared by 0 bases and J by 3 bases, with 4 bases of the junction left unmatched. Germline values: CDR1 SGDLS, CDR2 YYNGEE. The length of the CDR3 is 15 residues. CDR3 loop: CASSVETGVHYGYTF. DNA for the CDR3: TGTGCCAGCAGCGTAGAGACAGGGGTGCACTATGGCTACACCTTC.

This clone occurred a few times. The chain links TRBV28 to TRBJ1-1, with TRBD1 as a possible D gene (5 bases). With 6 bases removed from V and 0 bases from J, the gap between germline ends came to 11 bases. Germline-derived CDR1 and CDR2 are MDHEN and SYDVKM. The CDR3 is 14 amino acids. CDR3 nucleotides: TGTGCCAGCAGAGGGCAGGGTTTGAACACTGAAGCTTTCTTT. Its protein is CASRGQGLNTEAFF.

This chain uses TRBV5-4 with TRBJ2-5, with 15 nucleotides matching TRBD2. This CDR3 contains 17 residues. From germline, CDR1 is SGHNT and CDR2 YYREEE (reference sequence). Germline trimming cut 4 bases from V and 4 bases from J; bases unmatched to any gene: 8. The DNA of the CDR3 is TGTGCCAGCAGCCCGCGGACTAGCGGGGGGGTTAGAGAGACCCAGTACTTC. It yields the protein CASSPRTSGGVRETQYF. Combining the CDR3 with reference TRBV5-4 and TRBJ2-5 gives the whole variable domain ETGVTQSPTHLIKTRGQQVTLRCSSQSGHNTVSWYQQALGQGPQFIFQYYREEENGRGNFPPRFSGLQFPNYSSELNVNALELDDSALYLCASSPRTSGGVRETQYFGPGTRLLVL.

This sequence joins TRBV28 and TRBJ1-6; 7 bases map to TRBD1. There are 14 residues in the CDR3. Per germline, CDR1 MDHEN and CDR2 SYDVKM. V was pared by 5 bases and J by 7 bases, with 5 bases of the junction left unmatched. The CDR3: CASSKGTANSPLHF. Written as DNA, the CDR3 is TGTGCCAGCAGTAAGGGGACAGCAAATTCACCCCTCCACTTT.

To note about this clone: One end of the junction fails to match germline, which may point to a read error. The genes are TRBV3-1 (or the pseudogene TRBV3-2) and TRBJ1-5, with D possibly TRBD1 on 5 matching bases. Germline CDR1 LGHDT, CDR2 YNNKEL (reference sequence). CDR3 length: 13 residues. The CDR3 nucleotides read TGTGCCAGCAGCCAAGATATAGGGACTTCTCCGTATTTT. Its protein product is CASSQDIGTSPYF.

The V call is TRBV21-1, the J call TRBJ1-2. TRBV21-1 is noted as a pseudogene. CDR3 length: 16 amino acids. The CDR3 reads CASSKGAKGRAGGYTF. In nucleotides, the CDR3 is TGTGCCAGCAGCAAAGGAGCGAAAGGGCGGGCCGGCGGCTACACCTTC.

The chain joins TRBV20-1 to TRBJ2-7; tentatively, D is TRBD1 (5 bases). The CDR3 has 14 residues. The V end lost 3 bases, the J end lost 4 bases, and 16 bases lay between the germline ends. Germline values: CDR1 DFQATT, CDR2 SNEGSKA (reference sequence). The CDR3 reads CSASSDREPYEQYF. The CDR3, as DNA: TGCAGTGCTAGTAGTGACAGAGAACCATACGAGCAGTACTTC.

This chain links TRBV4-2 with TRBJ1-4, with 9 nucleotides matching TRBD1. The CDR3 covers 16 residues. Germline V lookup: CDR1 LGHNA, CDR2 YNFKEQ. With V trimmed by 0 bases and J by 5 bases, 4 bases remained unmatched. The CDR3 nucleotides read TGTGCCAGCAGCCAAGAGATAGACAGGGGGAATGAAAAACTGTTTTTT. This translates into CASSQEIDRGNEKLFF.

This clone appeared once. The gene calls are TRBV19 and TRBJ2-1; 10 nucleotides agree with TRBD1. V lost 5 bases to trimming and J lost 6 bases; unmatched junction nucleotides: 7. There are 15 residues in the CDR3. Per germline, CDR1 LNHDA and CDR2 SQIVND (reference sequence). The CDR3 here is CASSPPGQGGNEQFF. As DNA, the CDR3 is TGTGCCAGTAGTCCGCCAGGACAGGGGGGCAATGAGCAGTTCTTC.

The chain links TRBV5-4 to TRBJ1-2; 7 bases line up with TRBD1. Unmatched junction bases numbered 10, after V lost 4 bases and J lost 4 bases. The CDR3 covers 15 residues. Germline lookup yields CDR1 SGHNT and CDR2 YYREEE (reference sequence). CDR3 sequence: CASSQKSDRTYGYTF. In nucleotides, the CDR3 is TGTGCCAGCAGCCAAAAATCGGACAGGACCTATGGCTACACCTTC.

The genes are TRBV19 and TRBJ1-1; TRBD1 aligns across 7 bases. With V trimmed by 7 bases and J by 1 base, 6 bases remained unmatched. Germline CDR1 reads LNHDA; CDR2 reads SQIVND (reference sequence). This CDR3 comprises 14 residues. DNA of the CDR3: TGTGCCAGTATCTTGGGACAGAAGAACACTGAAGCTTTCTTT. This gives the protein CASILGQKNTEAFF.

The V call is TRBV13, the J call TRBJ1-1; 7 nucleotides agree with TRBD1. This CDR3 spans 21 amino acids. In germline, CDR1 is PRHDT, CDR2 FYEKMQ (reference sequence). Unmatched junction bases numbered 24, after V lost 5 bases and J lost 0 bases. CDR3 in amino acids: CASSRGPRDSLSLEMNTEAFF. In DNA form, the CDR3 reads TGTGCCAGCAGCAGAGGCCCCCGGGACAGCCTTTCTCTTGAGATGAACACTGAAGCTTTCTTT.